This entry features one T cell receptor beta chain sequence. Its antigen is not known. These data are taken from a study of T-cell memory formation after mild COVID-19. Findings of the study overall: Contracting clones from day 15 to 85 had balanced CD4/CD8; later expanders favoured CD4+. Pre-infection memory held some responding clones, suggesting pre-existing cross-reactive T cells responded. Largely, contracting CD4+ clones fell within CM and EM, and contracting CD8+ clones within EMRA.

Using constant-segment primers, 5'RACE produced TCR alpha and TCR beta cDNA libraries carrying sample barcodes and UMIs. TCRdb reprocessed the 5' RACE reads via MiXCR and lists one record per CDR3 protein. The sample records about 560,000 distinct CDR3 sequences, more than 15% being singletons. Trimming shortened V by 4 bases and J by 7 bases, and 11 bases separated the two germline ends. The CDR3 is 13 residues long. CDR1 and CDR2 from the germline V gene are SGHTA and FQGNSA. Material: PBMCs or a T cell subset sorted from them (not recorded which). The source of this sequence is an adult woman who had mild COVID-19 (a few samples of this study predate the infection). Cell type and time point are not known. The chain has TRBV7-2 and TRBJ1-5; the D gene is possibly TRBD1 (5 bases). The CDR3 nucleotides are TGTGCCAGCAGCTCCCTTGGGGCACAGCCCCAGCATTTT. It specifies CASSSLGAQPQHF.